This TCR beta chain derives from a study of T cell responses to AZD1222 COVID-19 vaccine (dated by TCRdb to the early 2020s). For the wider study: AZD1222 recipients whose second dose came at about 4 weeks and those whose second dose came at about 12 weeks were combined into one group, since spike-specific TCR depth and breadth did not differ between the two schedules. A total of roughly 240 trial participants underwent TCR sequencing, of whom roughly 210 received two doses of AZD1222 and about 25 received two doses of the MenACWY control vaccine. Enrollment into the trials was organized by age into subgroups of 18-55, 56-69 and 70-plus years, and those subgroups contained roughly 150, 30 and 60 TCR-sequenced participants, respectively.

The CDR3 regions of human TCRbeta chains were analyzed by immunosequencing. Turning to the authors' computational methods: Repertoire TCRs were checked for matches against a reference library of SARS-CoV-2-specific TCRs that had been generated using the MIRA antigen-specificity platform. Breadth was defined as the fraction of unique TCRs that were SARS-CoV-2-associated. Depth was defined as the fraction of total T cells that were SARS-CoV-2-associated. Using the MIRA data, every spike-specific TCR was mapped to the spike region that the TCR reacted to and assigned to either a CD4 or a CD8 class. Log10-transformed breadth and depth values were compared by one-way ANOVA with Sidak's multiple comparisons tests. This is the immuneACCESS table as TCRdb keeps it, with only in-frame sequences that have V and J called. A part of the clones is gone; compared with another copy, unresolved V genes explain less than half, and the rest is unexplained. D and trimming were read from the DNA, whereas the V and J calls and clone size are those reported in that table. The sample records some 140,000 clones, under 95% of which are singletons. The ten top clones hold approximately 17% of the sample.

The cysteine opens and the phenylalanine closes a CDR3 of 14 amino acids. The CDR3 DNA has 42 bases and is translated from base 1. For CDR1 and CDR2, the germline V gene lists MDHEN and SYDVKM. The V end loses 2 bases and the J end loses 6 bases, and a stretch of 8 bases separates them. On the study overall, not on this receptor specifically: Only a handful of AZD1222 recipients were SARS-CoV-2 seropositive at baseline, limiting conclusions about previously exposed vaccinees. Participants were mostly white British and included more females than males, and it was suggested by the authors that clonal diversity may have been underestimated. Spike-specific TCR breadth and depth rose significantly after two AZD1222 doses compared with day 0 and with MenACWY recipients. Nearly half of unique spike-specific TCRs reportedly recognized epitopes outside regions mutated in the B.1.351 and B.1.1.7 variants. The 56-69-year group was small, and its depth increase did not reach significance, likely because of low power. Because no day 14 peak-response samples were available, the repertoires could be characterized only after the peak T cell response. CD4 TCRs associated with the vaccine covered the entire spike protein, and the dominant responses were in regions 160-218 and 743-854.

Of note for this clone: Its binding antigen is unknown. No clone much larger than this one lies a single base away; base qualities are absent.

The time point label, as the study defines it: baseline before first vaccination. Samples from vaccinated people were obtained from the UK trials COV001 and COV002, which included a single-blind randomized controlled phase 2/3 trial of AZD1222 (ChAdOx1 nCoV-19) in healthy adults. For TCRbeta chain sequencing, PBMC samples from trial participants were taken at day 0 and at day 28 after the second dose. The material sequenced was peripheral blood, taken on day 0 of AZD1222 vaccination. The receptor's source is an adult in good health. The chain was built from TRBV28 and TRBJ1-6; no D gene can be assigned with confidence. The base sequence is TGTGCCAGCAGTTTAAGTGACGGTAATTCACCCCTCCACTTT. The encoded protein is CASSLSDGNSPLHF.